This T cell receptor (beta chain) was captured in a study of cytomegalovirus exposure and HLA in healthy donors. Overall study results and limits: Later, an analysis found that common viral pathogens appeared to be linked with several of the most significant clusters. Three CMV-associated chains proved CMV antigen-specific in vitro.

The donors comprised healthy bone marrow donors. Primers for the PCR totalled 60 Vbeta and 13 Jbeta. Sequenced by immunoSEQ multiplex PCR; TCRdb stores in-frame clones only, minus some. Its clone listing holds over 110,000 clones. The CDR3 covers 15 residues. Per germline, CDR1 MGHDK and CDR2 SYGVNS. V gave up 1 base and J gave up 0 bases, with 10 bases separating them. For this clone: Its antigen is not known.

The source of this sequence is a male donor in good health and CMV-seronegative. The chain joins TRBV25-1 to TRBJ2-7, with D unclear. Sequenced: PBMCs. The CDR3 reads CASSELRGGSYEQYF. The CDR3 nucleotides are TGTGCCAGCAGTGAATTGCGTGGTGGCTCCTACGAGCAGTACTTC.